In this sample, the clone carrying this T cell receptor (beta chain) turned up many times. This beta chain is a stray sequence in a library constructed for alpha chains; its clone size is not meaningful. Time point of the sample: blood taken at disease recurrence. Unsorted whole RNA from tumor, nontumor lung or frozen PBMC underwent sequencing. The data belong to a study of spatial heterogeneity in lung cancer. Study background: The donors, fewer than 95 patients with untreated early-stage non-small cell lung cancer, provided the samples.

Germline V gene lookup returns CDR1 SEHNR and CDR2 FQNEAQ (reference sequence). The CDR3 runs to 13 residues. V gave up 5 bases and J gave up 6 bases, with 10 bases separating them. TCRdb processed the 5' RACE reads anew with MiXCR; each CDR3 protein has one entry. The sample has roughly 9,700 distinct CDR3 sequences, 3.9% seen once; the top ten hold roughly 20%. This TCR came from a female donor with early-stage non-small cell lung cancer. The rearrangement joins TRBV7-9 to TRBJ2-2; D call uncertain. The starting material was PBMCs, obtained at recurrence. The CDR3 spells CASSTYSAGELFF. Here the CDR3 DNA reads TGTGCCAGCAGCACATACAGTGCCGGGGAGCTGTTTTTT.